This T cell receptor beta chain was recorded in a study of T cells in women clearing cervical HPV infection. The overall study: Control women cleared a single incident HPV16 infection within 12 months.

Germline lookup yields CDR1 MNHEY and CDR2 SMNVEV (reference sequence). J lost 5 bases, V lost 6 bases, and 16 bases had no gene match. This CDR3 spans 17 amino acids. Note on this clone: The read gets to within 3 residues of the CDR3 end, and the germline J gene fills in the rest.

Some clones are missing from TCRdb's copy, which holds only in-frame ones; the method was immunoSEQ multiplex PCR. This listing includes about 40,000 clones. The chain employs TRBV27 and TRBJ1-1, with 9 bases identical to TRBD1. Sample: blood buffy coat. The clonotype originates from a woman between 18 and 70 years old with a cervical HPV16 infection that either progressed to CIN3+ or cleared (not recorded which). The DNA read from the CDR3 is TGTGCCAGCAGACAAATACAGGGGGCGTCCCTAGAGACTGAA. Protein product: CASRQIQGASLETE. The whole CDR3 reads CASRQIQGASLETEAFF.